Each of the 2 T cell receptor beta chains below was sequenced from the same sample in a study of T cells in Graves' hyperthyroidism and ophthalmopathy. TCR beta CDR3 region amplification was performed from RNA transcripts. Carried out on the TCR CDR3, a first-round RT-PCR used the HTBI primer set. Using its own MiXCR run on the multiplex PCR reads, TCRdb lists one record per CDR3 protein. The sample shows about 290,000 distinct CDR3 sequences, approximately 16% of them seen only once. The sample taken for sequencing was blood. Source of these receptors: a woman in her fifties or sixties with Graves' hyperthyroidism that later progressed to Graves' ophthalmopathy.

About this clonotype: A much larger clonotype is one base distant, so this may be a read error. The V and J genes are TRBV28 and TRBJ2-7; D unresolved. Germline CDR1 MDHEN, CDR2 SYDVKM. Trimming left V 7 bases short and J 6 bases short, with 10 bases between. The CDR3 totals 11 residues. CDR3 bases: TGTGCCAGCAAGAAGAGTAGCGAGCAGTACTTC. This encodes CASKKSSEQYF.

There are many counts of this clonotype. The chain combines TRBV5-1 with TRBJ1-5; the D gene is possibly TRBD1 (5 bases). V gave up 6 bases and J gave up 5 bases, with 9 bases separating them. The germline gives CDR1 SGHRS, CDR2 YFSETQ. The CDR3 length is 12 residues. CDR3 sequence: CASMGGDQPQHF. The CDR3 DNA reads TGCGCCAGCATGGGGGGGGATCAGCCCCAGCATTTT.